The 27 T cell receptor beta chains listed next were all sequenced from one sample in a study of T-cell memory formation after mild COVID-19. Each CDR3 protein is one row after TCRdb ran MiXCR on the 5' RACE reads. The sample consists of roughly 200,000 distinct CDR3 sequences, about a fifth of them appearing once. Sequenced material: PBMCs or a T cell subset sorted from them (not recorded which). The receptors were sampled from an adult woman who had mild COVID-19 (a few samples of this study predate the infection). Cell type and time point are not known.

V and J are TRBV3-1 and TRBJ2-2; D remains unclear. The CDR3 has 16 amino acids. Germline lookup yields CDR1 LGHDT and CDR2 YNNKEL (reference sequence). Trimming shortened V by 4 bases and J by 0 bases, and 12 bases separated the two germline ends. The CDR3 loop reads CASSPFLFANTGELFF. The CDR3 region has the DNA TGTGCCAGCAGCCCATTTCTGTTCGCGAACACCGGGGAGCTGTTTTTT.

V gene TRBV5-1 combines with J gene TRBJ2-1, with D hard to call. CDR3 size: 15 residues. V was pared by 4 bases and J by 0 bases, with 11 bases between. The germline V gene has CDR1 SGHRS and CDR2 YFSETQ. The CDR3 DNA reads TGCGCCAGCAGCATGGCTTCTAGCTCCTACAATGAGCAGTTCTTC. This translates into CASSMASSSYNEQFF.

This chain joins TRBV7-9 and TRBJ2-1, with TRBD2 matching over 11 bases. Trimming at V came to 1 base and at J to 4 bases, leaving 3 bases not matched to a gene. The V gene's germline CDR1 is SEHNR and CDR2 FQNEAQ (reference sequence). The CDR3 extends over 16 amino acids. The chain's CDR3 is CASSLDLAGGYNEQFF. The CDR3 DNA sequence: TGTGCCAGCAGCTTAGACCTAGCGGGAGGATACAATGAGCAGTTCTTC.

The chain couples TRBV20-1 to TRBJ1-3, with a possible D match to TRBD1 (5 bases). This CDR3 is 15 amino acids long. V was pared by 2 bases and J by 0 bases, with 11 bases between. Germline-derived CDR1 and CDR2 are DFQATT and SNEGSKA (reference sequence). The CDR3 DNA reads as TGCAGTGCTAGAATGGAAAGGGGCTCTGGAAACACCATATATTTT. Amino acids: CSARMERGSGNTIYF.

The chain combines TRBV12-3 or TRBV12-4 with TRBJ1-1; D unresolved. The V end was cut by 5 bases, the J end by 6 bases, with 10 bases between. The CDR3 sequence is 12 residues long. In DNA form, the CDR3 reads TGTGCCAGCAGTGCCTACCTCCCTGAAGCTTTCTTT. Amino acid sequence: CASSAYLPEAFF.

This chain joins TRBV9 and TRBJ2-2, with unresolved D. CDR1 is SGDLS, CDR2 YYNGEE, per germline. V lost 0 bases to trimming and J lost 1 base, with 13 bases between them. The CDR3 is 17 amino acids. CDR3 sequence (DNA): TGTGCCAGCAGCGTAGACGCCCGGGCTGAGAACACCGGGGAGCTGTTTTTT. This sequence encodes CASSVDARAENTGELFF. Variable domain in full (rest from reference TRBV9 and TRBJ2-2): DSGVTQTPKHLITATGQRVTLRCSPRSGDLSVYWYQQSLDQGLQFLIQYYNGEERAKGNILERFSAQQFPDLHSELNLSSLELGDSALYFCASSVDARAENTGELFFGEGSRLTVL.

This clonotype was seen only a few times. J is TRBJ1-5 and V is TRBV24-1; tentative D call: TRBD1 (5 bases). This CDR3 contains 17 residues. The germline CDR1 and CDR2 sequences are KGHDR and SFDVKD. Trimming took 2 bases from V and 5 from J, leaving 18 bases between them. The DNA of the CDR3 is TGTGCCACCAGTGATTCCCTCGGGGCAGGGTGGGATCAGCCCCAGCATTTT. It translates to CATSDSLGAGWDQPQHF.

The V call is TRBV5-1, the J call TRBJ2-7; D assignment may be TRBD1 or TRBD2 (5 bases each). Germline CDR1 reads SGHRS; CDR2 reads YFSETQ. Trimming stripped 7 bases from V and 0 bases from J, with 11 bases between. This CDR3 has 13 residues. In DNA form, the CDR3 reads TGCGCCAGCCGGGACGGAGCCTCCTACGAGCAGTACTTC. Translated: CASRDGASYEQYF.

DNA for the CDR3: TGCAGCGTCAGGACTAGCTTAGATGGCACCGGGGAGCTGTTTTTT. It yields the protein CSVRTSLDGTGELFF. V usage is TRBV29-1 and J usage is TRBJ2-2, with 8 bases lining up with TRBD2. Germline V lookup: CDR1 SQVTM, CDR2 ANQGSEA. CDR3 length equals 15 residues. The V segment lost 6 bases and the J segment 4 bases; nucleotides outside the gene matches: 10.

This chain links TRBV27 with TRBJ2-3; TRBD1 agrees at 9 bases. The CDR3 consists of 15 residues. The germline V gene encodes CDR1 MNHEY and CDR2 SMNVEV (reference sequence). V dropped 2 bases and J dropped 2; count of bases not matched to a gene: 2. The CDR3 coding sequence is TGTGCCAGCAGTTTAGGGACAGGGCACACAGATACGCAGTATTTT. Translation: CASSLGTGHTDTQYF.

The chain couples TRBV2 to TRBJ2-5, with 11 bases aligning to TRBD2. V was pared by 5 bases and J by 3 bases, with 5 bases of the junction left unmatched. CDR1 and CDR2 (germline): SNHLY, FYNNEI. This CDR3 spans 15 amino acids. The CDR3 sequence is CASSRVTSGKETQYF. CDR3 bases: TGTGCCAGCAGTAGGGTGACTAGCGGGAAAGAGACCCAGTACTTC.

The V and J genes are TRBV14 and TRBJ2-1, with D hard to call. CDR1 is SGHDN, CDR2 FVKESK, per germline. The ends were cut back, 3 bases at V and 10 bases at J, with 7 bases in the middle. The CDR3 contains 11 residues. For the CDR3, the DNA is TGTGCCAGCAGCCAGGCACAGGAGCAGTTCTTC. Residues: CASSQAQEQFF.

The chain links TRBV13 to TRBJ1-4; D remains unclear. CDR3 length equals 17 residues. CDR1 and CDR2 from the germline V gene are PRHDT and FYEKMQ (reference sequence). V lost 0 bases and J 0 bases, leaving 11 bases between the germline ends. DNA for the CDR3: TGTGCCAGCAGCTTAGGCCTCAAGGGTGCAACTAATGAAAAACTGTTTTTT. As protein: CASSLGLKGATNEKLFF. The full variable domain, completed using reference TRBV13 and TRBJ1-4, is AAGVIQSPRHLIKEKRETATLKCYPIPRHDTVYWYQQGPGQDPQFLISFYEKMQSDKGSIPDRFSAQQFSDYHSELNMSSLELGDSALYFCASSLGLKGATNEKLFFGSGTQLSVL.

A single count supports this clonotype. The V and J genes are TRBV2 and TRBJ2-2, with 7 bases that match TRBD2. The J segment lost 3 bases and the V segment lost 7 bases, leaving 8 bases of the junction unmatched. The length of the CDR3 is 15 residues. CDR1 is SNHLY, CDR2 FYNNEI, per germline. The CDR3 bases are TGTGCCAGCAACCGCCCTCGGGGGGACACCGGGGAGCTGTTTTTT. As protein: CASNRPRGDTGELFF. The variable domain in full, with the rest retrieved from reference TRBV2 and TRBJ2-2, is EPEVTQTPSHQVTQMGQEVILRCVPISNHLYFYWYRQILGQKVEFLVSFYNNEISEKSEIFDDQFSVERPDGSNFTLKIRSTKLEDSAMYFCASNRPRGDTGELFFGEGSRLTVL.

The chain is built from TRBV4-1 and TRBJ2-3; D is uncertain. CDR3 length equals 12 residues. CDR1 MGHRA and CDR2 YSYEKL come from the germline V gene. The ends were cut back, 0 bases at V and 9 bases at J, with 7 bases in the middle. The CDR3 DNA follows: TGCGCCAGCAGCCAAGATGGGTGGACGCAGTATTTT. It translates to CASSQDGWTQYF.

This CDR3 reads CASRGTSGYEQYF. For the CDR3, the DNA is TGTGCCAGCAGAGGCACTTCAGGCTACGAGCAGTACTTC. This chain uses TRBV6-5 with TRBJ2-7; D is uncertain. The CDR3 sequence is 13 residues long. The V gene lost 6 bases and the J gene lost 3 bases, with 12 bases spanning the gap. Germline CDR1 is MNHEY and CDR2 is SVGAGI.

The CDR3 nucleotides read TGTGCCAGCAGCCGAAGATTCGGGACTAGCCACGACGAGCAGTACTTC. Protein sequence: CASSRRFGTSHDEQYF. The chain uses TRBV13 and TRBJ2-7, with 9 bases matching TRBD2. In germline, CDR1 is PRHDT, CDR2 FYEKMQ (reference sequence). The CDR3 totals 16 residues. The V and J ends lost 5 bases and 5 bases, in that order; junction bases with no gene match: 13.

In its sample, this clonotype was seen a few times. V and J are TRBV24-1 and TRBJ2-1; D is possibly TRBD1 (5 bases). Germline values: CDR1 KGHDR, CDR2 SFDVKD. The CDR3 contains 16 residues. V shed 3 bases and J shed 0 bases, with 11 bases lying between them. CDR3 coding DNA: TGTGCCACCAGTGATCCAAGGGGCAGCTCCTACAATGAGCAGTTCTTC. It is translated as CATSDPRGSSYNEQFF.

This clonotype was seen a few times. The chain employs TRBV12-3 or TRBV12-4 and TRBJ2-6; no definite D call. V was pared by 3 bases and J by 2 bases, with 11 bases between. The CDR3 has 16 amino acids. CDR3 amino acids: CASSLNWEAGANVLTF. The DNA for the CDR3 is TGTGCCAGCAGTTTGAACTGGGAAGCTGGGGCCAACGTCCTGACTTTC.

Many counts were recorded for this clonotype. This chain uses TRBV6-2 or TRBV6-3 with TRBJ1-1; D is perhaps TRBD1 (6 bases). In germline, CDR1 is MNHEY, CDR2 SVGEGT. V was trimmed by 8 bases and J by 1 base, leaving 14 bases between them. The CDR3 runs 14 residues. CDR3 nucleotide sequence: TGTGCCAGCGAAACAGGGATGAAGAACACTGAAGCTTTCTTT. This codes for CASETGMKNTEAFF.

This clonotype came up a few times. V and J are TRBV30 and TRBJ1-1; a weak D match, TRBD1 (5 bases). V gave up 0 bases and J gave up 1 base, with 12 bases separating them. This CDR3 contains 15 residues. Germline CDR1 and CDR2: GTSNPN and SVGIG (reference sequence). In nucleotides, the CDR3 is TGTGCCTGGAGTGTGGACCGGGACGGGAACACTGAAGCTTTCTTT. Its protein product is CAWSVDRDGNTEAFF.

This clonotype was counted only a few times. The CDR3 DNA reads TGTGCCAGCAGCGCGGACAGGGGGCAAGACGAAAAACTGTTTTTT. Translating gives CASSADRGQDEKLFF. The chain uses TRBV7-3 and TRBJ1-4; 11 positions match TRBD1. CDR3 length: 15 residues. After removal of 5 bases from V and 8 bases from J, the junction contained 7 bases not matched to a gene. The germline V gene has CDR1 SGHTA and CDR2 FQGTGA.

This clonotype occurred a few times. The chain is built from TRBV7-8 and TRBJ2-1, with 8 bases fitting TRBD2. Germline V gives CDR1 SGHVS, CDR2 FQNEAQ. The V and J ends lost 3 bases and 8 bases, in that order; junction bases with no gene match: 18. This CDR3 is built from 18 residues. The CDR3 sequence is CASSLGALAGSPLDEQFF. The CDR3 region has the DNA TGTGCCAGCAGCTTGGGGGCCCTAGCGGGCTCCCCCCTGGATGAGCAGTTCTTC.

In its sample, this clonotype was seen a few times. The gene calls are TRBV7-6 and TRBJ2-5, with 7 nucleotides matching TRBD2. Germline trimming cut 1 base from V and 4 bases from J; bases unmatched to any gene: 6. This CDR3 contains 15 residues. CDR1 is SGHVS and CDR2 is FNYEAQ in the germline V gene. Here the CDR3 DNA reads TGTGCCAGCAGCTTAGAATGGGGGGAGGGAGAGACCCAGTACTTC. Protein product: CASSLEWGEGETQYF.

This clonotype was seen a handful of times. The chain couples TRBV27 to TRBJ2-7; D may be TRBD1 (5 bases). This CDR3 contains 13 residues. Germline assignment: CDR1 MNHEY and CDR2 SMNVEV (reference sequence). V was cut by 7 bases and J by 2 bases, with 12 bases left in between. CDR3 residues: CASKKQGAYEQYF. The DNA of the CDR3 is TGTGCCAGCAAAAAACAAGGGGCCTACGAGCAGTACTTC.

The V and J genes are TRBV7-9 and TRBJ1-1; D may be TRBD1 (6 bases). The CDR3 spans 16 residues. V gave up 1 base and J gave up 6 bases, with 18 bases separating them. CDR1 is SEHNR and CDR2 is FQNEAQ in the germline V gene (reference sequence). CDR3 amino acids: CASSLEMGAGGAEAFF. In DNA form, the CDR3 reads TGTGCCAGCAGCTTAGAGATGGGGGCTGGAGGTGCTGAAGCTTTCTTT.

This clonotype showed up just a few times. The chain couples TRBV6-5 to TRBJ2-7; 7 nucleotides match TRBD1. Germline CDR1 reads MNHEY; CDR2 reads SVGAGI. V lost 0 bases to trimming and J lost 1 base; unmatched junction nucleotides: 3. This CDR3 has 15 amino acids. The CDR3, as DNA: TGTGCCAGCAGTTACTCGAACAGGGGTTCCTACGAGCAGTACTTC. Residues: CASSYSNRGSYEQYF.